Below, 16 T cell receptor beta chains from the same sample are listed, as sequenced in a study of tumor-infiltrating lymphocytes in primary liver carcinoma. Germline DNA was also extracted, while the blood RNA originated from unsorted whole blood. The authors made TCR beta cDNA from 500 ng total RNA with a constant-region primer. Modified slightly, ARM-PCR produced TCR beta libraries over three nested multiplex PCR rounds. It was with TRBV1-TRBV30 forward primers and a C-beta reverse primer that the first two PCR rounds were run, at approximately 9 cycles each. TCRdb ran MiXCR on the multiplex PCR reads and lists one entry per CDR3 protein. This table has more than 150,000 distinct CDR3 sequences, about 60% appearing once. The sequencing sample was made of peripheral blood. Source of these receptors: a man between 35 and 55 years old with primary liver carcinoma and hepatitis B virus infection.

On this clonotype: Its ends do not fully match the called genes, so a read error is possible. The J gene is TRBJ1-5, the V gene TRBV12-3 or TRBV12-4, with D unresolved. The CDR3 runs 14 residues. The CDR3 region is CAISSLASNQPQHF. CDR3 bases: TGTGCCATCAGTTCCCTGGCTAGCAATCAGCCCCAGCATTTT.

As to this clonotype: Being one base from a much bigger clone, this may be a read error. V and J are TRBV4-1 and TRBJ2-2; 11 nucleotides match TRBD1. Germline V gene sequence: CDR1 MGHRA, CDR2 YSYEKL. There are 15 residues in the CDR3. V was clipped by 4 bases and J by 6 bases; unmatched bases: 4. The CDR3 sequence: CASSRGQGVPGELFF. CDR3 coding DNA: TGCGCCAGCAGCCGGGGACAGGGGGTGCCCGGGGAGCTGTTTTTT.

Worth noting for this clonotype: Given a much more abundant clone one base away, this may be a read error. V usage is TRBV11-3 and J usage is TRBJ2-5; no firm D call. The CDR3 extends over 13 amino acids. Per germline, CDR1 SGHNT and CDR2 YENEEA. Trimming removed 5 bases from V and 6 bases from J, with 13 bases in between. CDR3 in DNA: TGTGCCAGCAGCGAAGACTCTCAAAAGACCCAGTACTTC. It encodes CASSEDSQKTQYF.

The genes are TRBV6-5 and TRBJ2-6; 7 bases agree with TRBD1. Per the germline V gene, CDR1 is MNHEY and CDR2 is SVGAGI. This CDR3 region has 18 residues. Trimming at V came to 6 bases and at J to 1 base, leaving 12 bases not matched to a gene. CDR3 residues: CASRHTGTVPSGANVLTF. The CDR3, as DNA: TGTGCCAGCAGACATACGGGGACAGTACCATCTGGGGCCAACGTCCTGACTTTC.

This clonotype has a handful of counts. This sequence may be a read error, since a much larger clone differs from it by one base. The CDR3 nucleotides read TGTGCCAGCAGCTTTTGGGGGGGCGAGCAGTACTTC. As protein: CASSFWGGEQYF. The chain links TRBV11-2 to TRBJ2-7, with 7 bases matching TRBD2. CDR1 is SGHAT, CDR2 FQNNGV, per germline. V dropped 3 bases and J dropped 6; count of bases not matched to a gene: 2. CDR3 size: 12 residues.

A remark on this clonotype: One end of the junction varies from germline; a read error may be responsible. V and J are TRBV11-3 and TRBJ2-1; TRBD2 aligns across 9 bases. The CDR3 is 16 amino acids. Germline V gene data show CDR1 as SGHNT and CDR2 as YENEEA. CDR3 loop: CASNRSSGSVYNEPFF. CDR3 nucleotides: TGTGCCAGCAACAGGAGTAGCGGGAGTGTGTACAATGAGCCGTTCTTC.

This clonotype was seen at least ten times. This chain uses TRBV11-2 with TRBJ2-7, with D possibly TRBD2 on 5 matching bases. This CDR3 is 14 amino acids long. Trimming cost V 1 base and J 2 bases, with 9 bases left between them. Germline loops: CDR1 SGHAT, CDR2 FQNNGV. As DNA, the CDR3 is TGTGCCAGCAGCTTAGTAAAGAGGGCCTACGAGCAGTACTTC. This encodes CASSLVKRAYEQYF.

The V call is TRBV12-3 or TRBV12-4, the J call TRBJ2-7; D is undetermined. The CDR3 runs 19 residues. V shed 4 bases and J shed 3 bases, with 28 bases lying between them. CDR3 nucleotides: TGTGCCAGCAGTTCCCAAGAAACGGGCCCCGTCTACACTATCTACGAGCAGTACTTC. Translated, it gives CASSSQETGPVYTIYEQYF.

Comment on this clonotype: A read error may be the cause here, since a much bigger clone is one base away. CDR3 in DNA: TGTGCCAGCATCTCCTCACAGGGGGCGTACACCGGGGAGCTGTTTTTT. It yields the protein CASISSQGAYTGELFF. This chain connects TRBV6-6 to TRBJ2-2; 9 bases agree with TRBD1. V was pared by 7 bases and J by 3 bases, with 9 bases of the junction left unmatched. CDR1 is MNHNY, CDR2 SVGAGI, per germline (reference sequence). The CDR3 is 16 amino acids.

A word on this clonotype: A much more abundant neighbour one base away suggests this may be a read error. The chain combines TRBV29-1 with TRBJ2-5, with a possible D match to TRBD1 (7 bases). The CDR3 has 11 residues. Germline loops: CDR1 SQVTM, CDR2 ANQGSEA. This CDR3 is CSVDRGETEYF. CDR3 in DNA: TGCAGCGTTGACAGGGGGGAGACCGAGTACTTC.

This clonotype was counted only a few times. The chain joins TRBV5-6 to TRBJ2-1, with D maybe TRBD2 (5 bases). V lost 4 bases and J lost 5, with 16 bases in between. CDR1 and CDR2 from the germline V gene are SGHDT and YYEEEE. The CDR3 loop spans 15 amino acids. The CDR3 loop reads CASSRRALKDNEQFF. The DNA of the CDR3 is TGTGCCAGCAGCCGGCGGGCACTGAAAGACAATGAGCAGTTCTTC.

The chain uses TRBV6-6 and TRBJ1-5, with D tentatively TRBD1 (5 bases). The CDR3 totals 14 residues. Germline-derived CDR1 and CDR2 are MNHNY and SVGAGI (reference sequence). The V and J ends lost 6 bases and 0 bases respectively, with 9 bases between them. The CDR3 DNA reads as TGTGCCAGCAGGGGGGTAAATAGCAATCAGCCCCAGCATTTT. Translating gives CASRGVNSNQPQHF.

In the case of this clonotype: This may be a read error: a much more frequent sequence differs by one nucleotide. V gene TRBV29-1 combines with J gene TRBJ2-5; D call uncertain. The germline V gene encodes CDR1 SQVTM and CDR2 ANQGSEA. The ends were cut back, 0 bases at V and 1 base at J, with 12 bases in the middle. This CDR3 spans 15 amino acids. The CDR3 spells CSVEDCGSIQETQYF. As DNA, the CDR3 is TGCAGCGTTGAAGATTGCGGCAGCATCCAAGAGACCCAGTACTTC. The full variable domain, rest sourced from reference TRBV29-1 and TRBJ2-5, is SAVISQKPSRDICQRGTSLTIQCQVDSQVTMMFWYRQQPGQSLTLIATANQGSEATYESGFVIDKFPISRPNLTFSTLTVSNMSPEDSSIYLCSVEDCGSIQETQYFGPGTRLLVL.

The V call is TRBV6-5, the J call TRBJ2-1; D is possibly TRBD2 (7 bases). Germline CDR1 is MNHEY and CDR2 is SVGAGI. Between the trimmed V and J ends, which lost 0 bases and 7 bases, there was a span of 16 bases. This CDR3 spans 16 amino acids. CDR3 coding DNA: TGTGCCAGCAGTTACTCGGCGGCGGGGGCTGAAAATGAGCAGTTCTTC. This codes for CASSYSAAGAENEQFF.

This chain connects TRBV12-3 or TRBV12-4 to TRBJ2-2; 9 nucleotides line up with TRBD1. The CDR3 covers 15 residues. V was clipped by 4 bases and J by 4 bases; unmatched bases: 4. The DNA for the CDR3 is TGTGCCAGCAGTTCCGGGACAGGGATCACCGGGGAGCTGTTTTTT. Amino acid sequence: CASSSGTGITGELFF.

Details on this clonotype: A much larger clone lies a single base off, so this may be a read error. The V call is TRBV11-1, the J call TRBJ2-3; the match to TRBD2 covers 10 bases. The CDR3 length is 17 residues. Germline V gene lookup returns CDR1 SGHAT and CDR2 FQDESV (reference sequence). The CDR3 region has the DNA TGTGCCGGCAGCTCCCGGACTAGCGGATCATTCACAGATACGCAGTATTTT. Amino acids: CAGSSRTSGSFTDTQYF.